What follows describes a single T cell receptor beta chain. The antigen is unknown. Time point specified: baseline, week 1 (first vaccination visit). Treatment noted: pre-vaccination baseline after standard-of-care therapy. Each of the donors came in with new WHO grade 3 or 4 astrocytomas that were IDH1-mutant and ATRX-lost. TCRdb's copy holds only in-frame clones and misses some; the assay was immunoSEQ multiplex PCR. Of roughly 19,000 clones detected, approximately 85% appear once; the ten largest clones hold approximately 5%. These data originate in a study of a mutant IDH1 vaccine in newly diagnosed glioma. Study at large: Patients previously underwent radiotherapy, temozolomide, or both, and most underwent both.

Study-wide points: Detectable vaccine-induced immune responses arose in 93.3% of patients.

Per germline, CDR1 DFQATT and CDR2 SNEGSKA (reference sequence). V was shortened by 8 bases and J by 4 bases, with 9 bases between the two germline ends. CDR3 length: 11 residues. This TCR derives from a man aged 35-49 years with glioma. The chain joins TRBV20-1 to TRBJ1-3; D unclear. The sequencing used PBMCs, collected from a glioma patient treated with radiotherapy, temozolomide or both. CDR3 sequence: CSSALGNTIYF. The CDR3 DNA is TGCAGTTCGGCCTTGGGAAACACCATATATTTT.